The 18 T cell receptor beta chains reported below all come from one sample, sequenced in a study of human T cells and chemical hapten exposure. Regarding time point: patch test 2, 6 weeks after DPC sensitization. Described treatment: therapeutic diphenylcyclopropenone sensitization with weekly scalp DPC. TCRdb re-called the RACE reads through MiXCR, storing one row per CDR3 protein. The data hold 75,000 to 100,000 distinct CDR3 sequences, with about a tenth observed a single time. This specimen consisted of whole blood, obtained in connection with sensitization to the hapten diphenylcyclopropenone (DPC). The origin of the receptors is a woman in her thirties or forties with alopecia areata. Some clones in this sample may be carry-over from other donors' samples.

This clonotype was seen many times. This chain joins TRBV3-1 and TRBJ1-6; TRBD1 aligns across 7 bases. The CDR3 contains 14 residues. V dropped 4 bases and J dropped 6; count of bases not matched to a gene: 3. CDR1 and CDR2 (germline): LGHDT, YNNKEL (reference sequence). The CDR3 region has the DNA TGTGCCAGCAGCCCGGGACAGTTTAATTCACCCCTCCACTTT. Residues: CASSPGQFNSPLHF.

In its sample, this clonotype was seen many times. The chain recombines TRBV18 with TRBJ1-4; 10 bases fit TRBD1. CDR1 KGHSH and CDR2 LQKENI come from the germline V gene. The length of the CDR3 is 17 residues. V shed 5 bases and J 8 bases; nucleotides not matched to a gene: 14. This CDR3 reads CASSTQMATGGSEKLFF. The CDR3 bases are TGTGCCAGCTCAACACAGATGGCGACAGGGGGCAGCGAAAAACTGTTTTTT.

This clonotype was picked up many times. This CDR3 is CASSLDDTPYEQYF. CDR3 nucleotide sequence: TGCGCCAGCAGCTTGGATGATACGCCCTACGAGCAGTACTTC. The rearrangement uses TRBV5-1 and TRBJ2-7; no reliable D call. Germline CDR1 and CDR2: SGHRS and YFSETQ. The CDR3 contains 14 residues. Trimming stripped 0 bases from V and 2 bases from J, with 9 bases between. The full variable domain, its missing parts supplied by reference TRBV5-1 and TRBJ2-7, is KAGVTQTPRYLIKTRGQQVTLSCSPISGHRSVSWYQQTPGQGLQFLFEYFSETQRNKGNFPGRFSGRQFSNSRSEMNVSTLELGDSALYLCASSLDDTPYEQYFGPGTRLTVT.

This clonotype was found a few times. The CDR3 DNA reads as TGTGCCAGCAGCGGCGGTTGGGGCCCCTACAATGAGCAGTTCTTC. Amino acids: CASSGGWGPYNEQFF. This chain joins TRBV9 and TRBJ2-1; TRBD1 might be the D (5 bases). V was clipped by 3 bases and J by 2 bases, with 12 bases between them. This CDR3 is built from 15 residues. CDR1 is SGDLS and CDR2 is YYNGEE in the germline V gene.

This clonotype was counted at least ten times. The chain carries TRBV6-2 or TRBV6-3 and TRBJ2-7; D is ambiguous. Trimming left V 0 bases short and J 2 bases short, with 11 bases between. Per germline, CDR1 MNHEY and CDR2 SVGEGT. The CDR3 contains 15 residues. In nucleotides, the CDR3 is TGTGCCAGCAGTTACTCGTCAGCAACCCCCTACGAGCAGTACTTC. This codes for CASSYSSATPYEQYF.

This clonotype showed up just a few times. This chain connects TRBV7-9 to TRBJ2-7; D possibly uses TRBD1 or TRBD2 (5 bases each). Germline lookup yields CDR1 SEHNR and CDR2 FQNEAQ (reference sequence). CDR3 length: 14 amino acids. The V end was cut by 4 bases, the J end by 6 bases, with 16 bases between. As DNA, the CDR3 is TGTGCCAGCAGCTCTAGAGGGGCGCCTCGCGAGCAGTACTTC. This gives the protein CASSSRGAPREQYF.

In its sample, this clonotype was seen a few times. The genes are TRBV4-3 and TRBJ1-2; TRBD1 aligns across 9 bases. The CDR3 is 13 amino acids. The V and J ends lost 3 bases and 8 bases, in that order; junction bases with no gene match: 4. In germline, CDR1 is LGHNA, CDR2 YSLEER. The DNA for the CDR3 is TGCGCCAGCAGCCACACAGGGGGCCGGGGCTACACCTTC. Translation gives CASSHTGGRGYTF.

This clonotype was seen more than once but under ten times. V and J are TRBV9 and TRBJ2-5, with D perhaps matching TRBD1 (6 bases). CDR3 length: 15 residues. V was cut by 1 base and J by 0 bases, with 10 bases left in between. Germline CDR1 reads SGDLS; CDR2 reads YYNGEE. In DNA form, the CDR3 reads TGTGCCAGCAGCGTAACAGGGCAGTACCAAGAGACCCAGTACTTC. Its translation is CASSVTGQYQETQYF.

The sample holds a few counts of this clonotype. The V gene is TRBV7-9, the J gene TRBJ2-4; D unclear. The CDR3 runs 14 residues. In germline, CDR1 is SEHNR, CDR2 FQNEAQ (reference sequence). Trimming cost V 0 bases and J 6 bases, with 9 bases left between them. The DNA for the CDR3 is TGTGCCAGCAGCTTAGCGGTGGCCCCAAACATTCAGTACTTC. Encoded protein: CASSLAVAPNIQYF. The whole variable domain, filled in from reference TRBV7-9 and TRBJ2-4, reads DTGVSQNPRHKITKRGQNVTFRCDPISEHNRLYWYRQTLGQGPEFLTYFQNEAQLEKSRLLSDRFSAERPKGSFSTLEIQRTEQGDSAMYLCASSLAVAPNIQYFGAGTRLSVL.

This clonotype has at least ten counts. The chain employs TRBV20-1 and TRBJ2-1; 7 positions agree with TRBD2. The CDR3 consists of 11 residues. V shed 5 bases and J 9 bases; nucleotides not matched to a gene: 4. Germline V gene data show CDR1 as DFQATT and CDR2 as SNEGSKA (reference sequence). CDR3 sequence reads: CSASSGREQFF. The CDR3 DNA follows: TGCAGTGCTTCTAGCGGCCGTGAGCAGTTCTTC.

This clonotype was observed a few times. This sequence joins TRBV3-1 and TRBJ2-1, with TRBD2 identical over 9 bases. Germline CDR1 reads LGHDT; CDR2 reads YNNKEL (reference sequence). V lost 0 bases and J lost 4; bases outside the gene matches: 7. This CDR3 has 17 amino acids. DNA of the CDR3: TGTGCCAGCAGCCAAGATTCCGGGACTAGCTTATACAATGAGCAGTTCTTC. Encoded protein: CASSQDSGTSLYNEQFF.

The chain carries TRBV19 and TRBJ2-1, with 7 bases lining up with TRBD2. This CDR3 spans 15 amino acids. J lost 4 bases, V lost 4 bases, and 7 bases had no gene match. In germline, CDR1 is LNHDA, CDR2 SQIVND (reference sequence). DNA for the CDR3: TGTGCCAGTAGTAGCGGGAGTACGACATACAATGAGCAGTTCTTC. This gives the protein CASSSGSTTYNEQFF.

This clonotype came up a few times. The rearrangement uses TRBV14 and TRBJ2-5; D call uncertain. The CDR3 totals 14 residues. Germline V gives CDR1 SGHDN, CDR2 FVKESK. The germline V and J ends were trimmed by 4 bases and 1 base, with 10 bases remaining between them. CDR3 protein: CASSRFWAQETQYF. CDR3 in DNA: TGTGCCAGCAGCCGTTTTTGGGCCCAAGAGACCCAGTACTTC.

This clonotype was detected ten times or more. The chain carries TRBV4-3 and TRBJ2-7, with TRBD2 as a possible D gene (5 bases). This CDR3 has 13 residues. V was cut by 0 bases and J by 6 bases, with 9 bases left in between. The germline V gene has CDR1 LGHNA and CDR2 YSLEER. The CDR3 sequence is CASSQEARGEQYF. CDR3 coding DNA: TGCGCCAGCAGCCAAGAAGCCCGGGGCGAGCAGTACTTC.

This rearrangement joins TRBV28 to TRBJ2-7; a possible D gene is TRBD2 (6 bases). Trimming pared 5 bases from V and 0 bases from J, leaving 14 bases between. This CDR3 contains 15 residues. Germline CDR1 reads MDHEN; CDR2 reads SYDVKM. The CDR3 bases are TGTGCCAGCAGTCCAGGCGGGGCGAACTCCTACGAGCAGTACTTC. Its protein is CASSPGGANSYEQYF.

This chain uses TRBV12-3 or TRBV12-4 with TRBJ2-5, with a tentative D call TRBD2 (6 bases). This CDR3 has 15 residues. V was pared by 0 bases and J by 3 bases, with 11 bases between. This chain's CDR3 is CASSLAGRGKETQYF. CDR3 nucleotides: TGTGCCAGCAGTTTAGCGGGGCGGGGAAAAGAGACCCAGTACTTC.

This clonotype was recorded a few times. CDR3 sequence (DNA): TGTGCCAGCAGCCAAAGTATTGGGCAGGGAAACCACTATGGCTACACCTTC. This translates into CASSQSIGQGNHYGYTF. V is TRBV7-8 and J is TRBJ1-2, with D tentatively TRBD1 (5 bases). The V and J ends lost 5 bases and 3 bases respectively, with 22 bases between them. Looked up from germline, CDR1 is SGHVS and CDR2 is FQNEAQ. This CDR3 is 17 amino acids long.

CDR3: CASTLHGQGVYEQYF. CDR3 coding DNA: TGTGCCAGCACCTTACACGGACAGGGGGTCTACGAGCAGTACTTC. The rearrangement joins TRBV6-2 or TRBV6-3 to TRBJ2-7, with 10 bases that match TRBD1. J lost 3 bases, V lost 7 bases, and 9 bases had no gene match. This CDR3 contains 15 residues. Germline loops: CDR1 MNHEY, CDR2 SVGEGT.